The present T cell receptor beta chain was sequenced within a study of blood T cell repertoires in COVID-19. Study background: The study drew acute and convalescent COVID-19 samples from the United States, Italy and Spain.

The CDR3 spans 9 residues. Per the germline V gene, CDR1 is KGHSH and CDR2 is LQKENI. This clone was recorded only once. Sequence at one end of the junction differs from germline and may be a read error. The assay was immunoSEQ multiplex PCR, and TCRdb's table has in-frame clones only and misses some. Of approximately 220,000 clones listed, about 87% are singletons. Sequenced sample: peripheral blood. The rearrangement links TRBV18 to TRBJ1-3, with D possibly being TRBD1 (5 bases). This sequence was found in a man in his sixties who had recovered from COVID-19. CDR3 residues: CASSPIQGF. As DNA, the CDR3 is TGTGCCAGCTCACCTATCCAGGGTTTT.